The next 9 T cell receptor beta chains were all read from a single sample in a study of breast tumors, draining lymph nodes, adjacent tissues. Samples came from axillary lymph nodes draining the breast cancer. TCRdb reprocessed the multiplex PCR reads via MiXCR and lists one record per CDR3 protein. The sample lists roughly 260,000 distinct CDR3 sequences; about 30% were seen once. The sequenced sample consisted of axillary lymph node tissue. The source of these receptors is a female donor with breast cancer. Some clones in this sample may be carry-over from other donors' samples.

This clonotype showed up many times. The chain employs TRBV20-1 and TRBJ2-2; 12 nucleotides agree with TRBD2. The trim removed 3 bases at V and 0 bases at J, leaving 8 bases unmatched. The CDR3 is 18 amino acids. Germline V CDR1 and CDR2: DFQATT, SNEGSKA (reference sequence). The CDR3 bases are TGCAGTGCTAGGCCCCGGACTAGCGGGGTAACGAACACCGGGGAGCTGTTTTTT. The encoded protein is CSARPRTSGVTNTGELFF.

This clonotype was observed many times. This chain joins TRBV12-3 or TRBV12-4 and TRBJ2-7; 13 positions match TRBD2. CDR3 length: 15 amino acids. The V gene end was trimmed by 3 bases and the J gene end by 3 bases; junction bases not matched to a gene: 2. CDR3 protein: CASSFGTSGIYEQYF. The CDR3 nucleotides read TGTGCCAGCAGTTTTGGGACTAGCGGGATCTACGAGCAGTACTTC.

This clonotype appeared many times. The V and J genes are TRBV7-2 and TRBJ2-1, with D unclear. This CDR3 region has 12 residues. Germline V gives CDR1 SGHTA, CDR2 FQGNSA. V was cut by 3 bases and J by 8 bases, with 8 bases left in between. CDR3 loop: CASSFRIYEQFF. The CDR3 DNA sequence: TGTGCCAGCAGCTTTCGCATATATGAGCAGTTCTTC.

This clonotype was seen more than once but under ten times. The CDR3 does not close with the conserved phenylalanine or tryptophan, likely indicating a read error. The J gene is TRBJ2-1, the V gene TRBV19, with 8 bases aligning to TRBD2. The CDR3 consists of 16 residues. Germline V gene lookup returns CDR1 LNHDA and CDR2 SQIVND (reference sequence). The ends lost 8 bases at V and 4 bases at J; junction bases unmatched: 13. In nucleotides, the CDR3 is TGTGCCAGTCGGGGGAACTCGGGAGGGGGTTACAATGAGCAGTTCTCC. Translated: CASRGNSGGGYNEQFS.

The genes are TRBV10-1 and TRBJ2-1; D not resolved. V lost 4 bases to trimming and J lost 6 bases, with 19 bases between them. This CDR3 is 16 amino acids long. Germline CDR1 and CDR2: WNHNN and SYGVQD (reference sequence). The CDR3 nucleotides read TGCGCCAGCAGTGCCAGCAGTTGGTCCACCCGCAATGAGCAGTTCTTC. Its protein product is CASSASSWSTRNEQFF.

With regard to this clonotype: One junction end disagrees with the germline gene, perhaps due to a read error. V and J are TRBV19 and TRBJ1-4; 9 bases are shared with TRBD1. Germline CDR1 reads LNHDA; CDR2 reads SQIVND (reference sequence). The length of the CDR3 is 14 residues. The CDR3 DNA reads TGTGCCGGTAGTCGCGGGACAGGGACTGAAAAACTGTTTTTT. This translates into CAGSRGTGTEKLFF. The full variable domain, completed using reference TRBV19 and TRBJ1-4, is DGGITQSPKYLFRKEGQNVTLSCEQNLNHDAMYWYRQDPGQGLRLIYYSQIVNDFQKGDIAEGYSVSREKKESFPLTVTSAQKNPTAFYLCAGSRGTGTEKLFFGSGTQLSVL.

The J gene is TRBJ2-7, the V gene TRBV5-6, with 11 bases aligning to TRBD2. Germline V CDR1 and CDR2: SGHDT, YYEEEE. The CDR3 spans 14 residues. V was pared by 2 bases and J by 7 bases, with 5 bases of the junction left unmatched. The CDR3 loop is CASSFPGLAVEQYF. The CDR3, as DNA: TGTGCCAGCAGCTTCCCGGGACTAGCGGTGGAGCAGTACTTC.

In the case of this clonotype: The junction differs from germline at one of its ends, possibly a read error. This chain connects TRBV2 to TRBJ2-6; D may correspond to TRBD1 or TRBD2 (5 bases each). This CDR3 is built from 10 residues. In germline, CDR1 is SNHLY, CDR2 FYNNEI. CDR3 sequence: CASMRGTEAF. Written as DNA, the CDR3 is TGTGCCAGCATGAGGGGCACTGAAGCTTTC. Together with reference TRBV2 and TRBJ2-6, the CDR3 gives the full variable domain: EPEVTQTPSHQVTQMGQEVILRCVPISNHLYFYWYRQILGQKVEFLVSFYNNEISEKSEIFDDQFSVERPDGSNFTLKIRSTKLEDSAMYFCASMRGTEAFGAGSRLTVL.

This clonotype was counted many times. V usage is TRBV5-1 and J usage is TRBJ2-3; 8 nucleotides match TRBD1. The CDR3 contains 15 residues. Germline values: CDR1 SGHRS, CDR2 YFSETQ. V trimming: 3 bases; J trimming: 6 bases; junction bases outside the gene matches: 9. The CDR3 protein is CASSSGQGPPDTQYF. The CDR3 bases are TGCGCCAGCAGCTCAGGACAGGGACCCCCGGATACGCAGTATTTT.